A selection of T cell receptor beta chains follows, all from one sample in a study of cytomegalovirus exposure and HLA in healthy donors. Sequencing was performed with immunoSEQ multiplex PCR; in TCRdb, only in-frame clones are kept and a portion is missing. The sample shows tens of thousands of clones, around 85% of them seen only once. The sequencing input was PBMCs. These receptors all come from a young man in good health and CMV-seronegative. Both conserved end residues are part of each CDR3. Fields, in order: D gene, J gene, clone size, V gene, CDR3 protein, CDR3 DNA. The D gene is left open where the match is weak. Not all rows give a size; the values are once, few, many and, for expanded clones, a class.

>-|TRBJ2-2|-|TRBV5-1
CASSLGSAATGELFF
TGCGCCAGCAGCTTGGGTTCGGCAGCGACCGGGGAGCTGTTTTTT
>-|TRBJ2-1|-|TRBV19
CASSIAAPGTREPLSYNEQFF
TGTGCCAGTAGTATAGCCGCTCCCGGAACGAGGGAACCACTCTCCTACAATGAGCAGTTCTTC
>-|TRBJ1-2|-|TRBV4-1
CASSQTGQGYTF
TGCGCCAGCAGCCAAACAGGGCAGGGCTACACCTTC
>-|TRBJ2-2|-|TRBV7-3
CASTPNAGNTGELFF
TGTGCCAGCACCCCTAATGCGGGGAACACCGGGGAGCTGTTTTTT
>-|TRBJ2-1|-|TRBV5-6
CASSGTTGNEQFF
TGTGCCAGCAGTGGAACGACAGGCAATGAGCAGTTCTTC
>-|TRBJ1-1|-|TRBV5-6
CASSSNPQGNTEAFF
TGTGCCAGCAGCTCCAACCCCCAGGGGAACACTGAAGCTTTCTTT
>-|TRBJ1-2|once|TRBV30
CAGRKQGQRGYTF
TGTGCTGGAAGGAAGCAGGGGCAGCGGGGCTACACCTTC
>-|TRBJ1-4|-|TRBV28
CASSLTIDEKLFF
TGTGCCAGCAGTTTGACTATCGATGAAAAACTGTTTTTT
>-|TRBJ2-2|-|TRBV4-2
CASSQELAPGELFF
TGTGCCAGCAGCCAAGAACTAGCCCCCGGGGAGCTGTTTTTT
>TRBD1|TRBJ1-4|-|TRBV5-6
CASSYDRGDEKLFF
TGTGCCAGCAGCTACGACAGGGGGGATGAAAAACTGTTTTTT
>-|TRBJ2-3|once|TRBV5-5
CASSLCSGRYTDTQYF
TGTGCCAGCAGCTTGTGCAGCGGCAGGTACACAGATACGCAGTATTTT
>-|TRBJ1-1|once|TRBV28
CASRINKNTEAFF
TGTGCCAGCAGAATAAATAAGAACACTGAAGCTTTCTTT
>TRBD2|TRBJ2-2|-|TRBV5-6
CASSQGLAGFTNTGELFF
TGTGCCAGCAGTCAGGGACTAGCGGGGTTTACGAACACCGGGGAGCTGTTTTTT
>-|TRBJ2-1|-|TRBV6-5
CASTQASSGNEQFF
TGTGCCAGCACCCAGGCATCGTCAGGGAATGAGCAGTTCTTC
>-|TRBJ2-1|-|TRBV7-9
CASSLVASTYNEQFF
TGTGCCAGCAGCTTAGTAGCATCAACCTACAATGAGCAGTTCTTC
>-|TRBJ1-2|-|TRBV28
CASSPSGYGYTF
TGTGCCAGCAGCCCTTCAGGCTATGGCTACACCTTC
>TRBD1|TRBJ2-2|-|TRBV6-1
CASRTGQVTGELFF
TGTGCCAGCAGAACGGGACAGGTAACCGGGGAGCTGTTTTTT
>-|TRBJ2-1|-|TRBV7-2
CASSREFGSYNEQFF
TGTGCCAGCAGCAGGGAGTTCGGGTCCTACAATGAGCAGTTCTTC
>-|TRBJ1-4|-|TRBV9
CASSPRTATNEKLFF
TGTGCCAGCAGCCCCCGGACAGCAACTAATGAAAAACTGTTTTTT
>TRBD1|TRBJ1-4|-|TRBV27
CASSPQTGSEKLFF
TGTGCCAGCAGTCCGCAGACAGGGAGTGAAAAACTGTTTTTT
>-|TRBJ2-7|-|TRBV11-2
CASSIGRGTYEQYF
TGTGCCAGCAGCATAGGCCGGGGAACCTACGAGCAGTACTTC
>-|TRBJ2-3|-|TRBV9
CASSARDGPTDTQYF
TGTGCCAGCAGCGCGCGGGACGGTCCCACAGATACGCAGTATTTT
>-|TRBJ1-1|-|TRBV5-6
CASSLSMGPDKAFF
TGTGCCAGCAGCTTGAGCATGGGCCCGGATAAAGCTTTCTTT
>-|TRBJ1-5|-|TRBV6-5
CASSSPSRNQPQHF
TGTGCCAGCAGTTCCCCGTCCCGGAATCAGCCCCAGCATTTT
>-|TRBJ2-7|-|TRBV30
CAWSVPQPGGYEQYF
TGTGCCTGGAGTGTACCCCAACCCGGAGGCTACGAGCAGTACTTC
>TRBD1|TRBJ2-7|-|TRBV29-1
CSVINDRGTYEQYF
TGCAGCGTGATCAATGACAGGGGAACCTACGAGCAGTACTTC
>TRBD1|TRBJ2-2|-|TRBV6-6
CASSRQGSTGELFF
TGTGCCAGCAGTCGACAGGGGAGCACCGGGGAGCTGTTTTTT
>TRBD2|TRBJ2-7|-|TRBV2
CASSKTSGVSYEQYF
TGTGCCAGCAGTAAGACTAGCGGGGTATCCTACGAGCAGTACTTC
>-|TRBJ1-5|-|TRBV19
CASSIWDNLNQPQHF
TGTGCCAGTAGTATCTGGGACAACTTAAATCAGCCCCAGCATTTT
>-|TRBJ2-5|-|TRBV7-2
CASSPRQETQYF
TGTGCCAGCAGCCCCCGACAGGAGACCCAGTACTTC
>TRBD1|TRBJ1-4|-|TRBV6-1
CASSEGWGQGIFEKLFF
TGTGCCAGCAGTGAGGGTTGGGGACAGGGGATTTTCGAAAAACTGTTTTTT
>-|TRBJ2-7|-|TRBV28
CASSSETGHLYEQYF
TGTGCCAGCAGTTCCGAAACGGGACACCTCTACGAGCAGTACTTC
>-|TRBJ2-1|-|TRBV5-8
CASTLYNEQFF
TGTGCCAGCACCCTATACAATGAGCAGTTCTTC
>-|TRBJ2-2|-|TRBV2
CASSGAGNGELFF
TGTGCCAGCAGTGGGGCTGGTAACGGGGAGCTGTTTTTT
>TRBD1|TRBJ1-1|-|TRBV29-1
CSSRQGAVGTEAFF
TGCAGCTCGCGACAGGGGGCGGTTGGCACTGAAGCTTTCTTT
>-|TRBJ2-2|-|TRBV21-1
CASSKVPGDSTGELFF
TGTGCCAGCAGCAAAGTTCCAGGGGATTCAACCGGGGAGCTGTTTTTT
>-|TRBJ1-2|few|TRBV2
CASSEASGGYTF
TGTGCCAGCAGTGAAGCCTCGGGTGGCTACACCTTC
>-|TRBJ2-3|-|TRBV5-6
CASSLTRGPNTDTQYF
TGTGCCAGCAGCTTGACGCGGGGGCCCAACACAGATACGCAGTATTTT
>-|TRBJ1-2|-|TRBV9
CASSVVKGGNYGYTF
TGTGCCAGCAGCGTAGTTAAGGGAGGTAACTATGGCTACACCTTC
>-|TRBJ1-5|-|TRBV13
CASTEGASNQPQHF
TGTGCCAGCACTGAGGGCGCGAGCAATCAGCCCCAGCATTTT
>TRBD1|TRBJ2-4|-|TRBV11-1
CASSPTPPGQGNIQYF
TGTGCCAGCAGCCCAACGCCCCCAGGACAGGGGAACATTCAGTACTTC
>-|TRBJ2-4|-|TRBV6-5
CASSYSGALRNIQYF
TGTGCCAGCAGTTACTCGGGAGCCCTTCGGAACATTCAGTACTTC
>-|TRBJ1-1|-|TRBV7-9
CASSHRKHTEAFF
TGTGCCAGCAGTCACAGAAAACACACTGAAGCTTTCTTT
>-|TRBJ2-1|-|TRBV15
CATSIWTGVANEQFF
TGTGCCACCAGCATTTGGACGGGAGTGGCCAATGAGCAGTTCTTC
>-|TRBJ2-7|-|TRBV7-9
CASSLAFPGKNEQYF
TGTGCCAGCAGCTTAGCTTTTCCAGGCAAGAACGAGCAGTACTTC
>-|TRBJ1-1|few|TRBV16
CASSPADSGDTEAFF
TGTGCCAGCAGCCCCGCGGACAGCGGGGACACTGAAGCTTTCTTT
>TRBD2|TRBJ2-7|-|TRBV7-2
CASSLPAGTSFYEQYF
TGTGCCAGCAGCCTCCCTGCCGGGACTAGTTTCTACGAGCAGTACTTC
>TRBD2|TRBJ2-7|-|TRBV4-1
CASSPRVGSGGYEQYF
TGCGCCAGCAGCCCCCGGGTAGGTAGCGGGGGGTACGAGCAGTACTTC
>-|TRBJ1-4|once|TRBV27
CASSLYRVGEKLFF
TGTGCCAGCAGTTTATACAGGGTCGGGGAAAAACTGTTTTTT
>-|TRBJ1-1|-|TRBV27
CASSEVLNTEAFF
TGTGCCAGCAGTGAGGTGCTGAACACTGAAGCTTTCTTT
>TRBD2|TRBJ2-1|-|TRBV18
CASSLTSGTYNEQFF
TGTGCCAGCTCACTGACTAGCGGAACCTACAATGAGCAGTTCTTC
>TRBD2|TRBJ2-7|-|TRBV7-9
CASSRTSEGWSEQYF
TGTGCCAGCAGCCGGACTAGCGAGGGATGGAGCGAGCAGTACTTC
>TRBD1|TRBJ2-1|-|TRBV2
CASTGTGVYNEQFF
TGTGCCAGTACCGGGACAGGGGTTTACAATGAGCAGTTCTTC